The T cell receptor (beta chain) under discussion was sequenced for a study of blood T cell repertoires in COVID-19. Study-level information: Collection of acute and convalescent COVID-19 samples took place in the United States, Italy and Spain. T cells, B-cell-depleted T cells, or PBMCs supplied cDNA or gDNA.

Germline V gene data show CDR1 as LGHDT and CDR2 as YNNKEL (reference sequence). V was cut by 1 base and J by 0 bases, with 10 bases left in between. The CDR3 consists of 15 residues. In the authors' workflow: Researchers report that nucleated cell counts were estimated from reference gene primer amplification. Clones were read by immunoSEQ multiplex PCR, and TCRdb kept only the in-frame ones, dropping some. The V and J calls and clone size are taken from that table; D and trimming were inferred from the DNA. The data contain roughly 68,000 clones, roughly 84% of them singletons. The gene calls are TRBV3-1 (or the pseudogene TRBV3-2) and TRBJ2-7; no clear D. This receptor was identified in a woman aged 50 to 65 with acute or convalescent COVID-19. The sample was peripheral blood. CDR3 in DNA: TGTGCCAGCAGCCAAGGCGGCGCGTACTCCTACGAGCAGTACTTC. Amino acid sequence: CASSQGGAYSYEQYF.